Sequencing of this TCR beta chain was carried out in a study of blood T cell repertoires in COVID-19 (dated by TCRdb to the early 2020s). For the wider study: Samples covering the acute and convalescent phases of COVID-19 were provided by collaborators in the United States, Italy and Spain. The samples were drawn from two sources: the first 160 participants of the ongoing ImmuneRACE study, and 1,000 to 1,500 subjects contributed by 6 global collaborators. Deeply sampled blood TCRbeta repertoires from subjects exposed to, actively infected with, or recovered from COVID-19 were included in the dataset. The material from the prospective study consisted of cDNA or gDNA derived from T cells, B-cell-depleted T cells, or PBMCs. The repertoires were made available in a free public database intended to serve as a resource for research on the immune response to SARS-CoV-2. Where HLA class I and class II types were available, the types were taken from metadata supplied by the sample provider, not from assay-based typing. Sample metadata almost always included a de-identified subject ID, COVID-19 status, age in years and sex.

The collaborating institutions used their own protocols to collect whole blood in K2EDTA tubes. For TCRbeta analysis, collaborators shipped samples in one of three forms: frozen whole blood, isolated PBMCs, or DNA extracted from either of those sample types. The investigation overall reported the following: Clinical and demographic metadata were provided uncurated, with the amount varying by source and participant.

As to this clone: Its antigen remains undetermined. Base quality data are lacking; no much larger clone is found one base away.

TCRbeta CDR3 regions were amplified from genomic DNA using the immunoSEQ Assay, a bias-controlled multiplex PCR. The paper's processing steps were these. Nucleated cell counts per sample were estimated from amplification of reference gene primers within the assay. To quantify the absolute abundance of each unique TCRbeta CDR3 rearrangement, sequence reads were collapsed and filtered. For each sample, productive Simpson clonality was calculated as the square root of Simpson's diversity index across productive rearrangements. TCRdb mirrors the immuneACCESS table, restricted to in-frame sequences. Some clones are absent from its copies; in checked studies, under half trace to an unresolved V gene, and the reason for the others is unknown. Clone size and V and J calls were adopted from that table, with D and trimming inferred from the DNA. This sample gives fewer than 350,000 clones in total; roughly 79% of them show up just once. About 3.2% of the sample rests with the top ten.

The cysteine opens and the phenylalanine closes a CDR3 of 14 amino acids. Solely the CDR3 DNA is kept, with 42 bases framed from the first base. CDR1 and CDR2 (MNHNY, SVGAGI) derive from the germline V gene (reference sequence). From V the trimming removes 6 bases and from J it removes 5 bases, while the gene matches leave 9 bases of the junction unaccounted for. The V gene is TRBV6-6 and the J gene is TRBJ2-7; 8 bases in the junction line up with TRBD1. The sample comprised peripheral blood. The sequence was obtained from a woman aged 55-70 years with active or convalescent COVID-19. The DNA sequence is TGTGCCAGCAGCCTTAGACAGGGGTTCGACGAGCAGTACTTC. Its product reads: CASSLRQGFDEQYF.